This TCR beta chain was sequenced during a study of shared clonotypes between healthy human individuals. Trimming removed 7 bases from V and 4 bases from J; junction bases left unmatched: 9. In germline, CDR1 is MNHEY, CDR2 SVGAGI. The CDR3 is 15 amino acids. Measured with immunoSEQ multiplex PCR; TCRdb has only the in-frame clones, and not every one. The sample shows about a million clones, around 77% of them seen only once. This clone was seen just once. This receptor was taken from a man aged 18 to 35 in good health. Some clones in this sample may be carry-over from other donors' samples. Sample: memory CD4+ T cells from PBMCs. Specified subset: CD45RA-negative fraction. The J gene is TRBJ2-1, the V gene TRBV6-5; 8 bases are shared with TRBD2. CDR3 sequence: CASTPSGSWYNEQFF. The CDR3 bases are TGTGCCAGCACACCAAGCGGGAGTTGGTACAATGAGCAGTTCTTC.